The 25 T cell receptor beta chains in this list originate from one sample, sequenced in a study of blood T cells in healthy people across ages. A second PCR, run for roughly 7 to 11 cycles, used a sample-barcoded 5' primer plus a J-beta primer mix. MiXCR, applied by TCRdb to the 5' RACE reads, yields one record per CDR3 protein. The sample comprises roughly 800,000 distinct CDR3 sequences, more than 20% of which are singletons, and roughly 3.8% rests with the top ten. The data were also submitted as part of a second study, on T cells of mothers and their children.

The sequenced sample was blood. The receptor source for this set is a boy between 10 and 17 years old in good health.

The CDR3 spells CASSLAGTGIQYF. In DNA form, the CDR3 reads TGTGCCAGCAGTTTAGCCGGGACAGGGATTCAGTACTTC. This chain uses TRBV12-3 or TRBV12-4 with TRBJ2-4, with 9 bases fitting TRBD1. The CDR3 contains 13 residues. The ends lost 0 bases at V and 10 bases at J; junction bases unmatched: 1.

V usage is TRBV6-2 or TRBV6-3 and J usage is TRBJ2-2; D perhaps matches TRBD2 (6 bases). Trimming took 0 bases from V and 7 from J, leaving 15 bases between them. Germline V lookup: CDR1 MNHEY, CDR2 SVGEGT. This CDR3 spans 16 amino acids. CDR3 amino acids: CASSYSITGRFGELFF. In DNA, the CDR3 is TGTGCCAGCAGTTACTCTATAACGGGGAGGTTCGGGGAGCTGTTTTTT.

The sample holds a few counts of this clonotype. This sequence joins TRBV11-1 and TRBJ2-5; perhaps TRBD1 as D (5 bases). The CDR3 has 16 amino acids. V was trimmed by 4 bases and J by 1 base, leaving 16 bases between them. The germline CDR1 and CDR2 sequences are SGHAT and FQDESV (reference sequence). In DNA form, the CDR3 reads TGTGCCAGCAGCTCCGAGGACATGTTTCTCCAAGAGACCCAGTACTTC. As protein: CASSSEDMFLQETQYF.

The chain couples TRBV20-1 to TRBJ2-1; D unclear. CDR3 size: 13 residues. CDR1 and CDR2 (germline): DFQATT, SNEGSKA (reference sequence). Deletions cut 2 bases from V and 7 bases from J, with 12 bases between. CDR3 amino acids: CSARSGLNNEQFF. CDR3 DNA: TGCAGTGCTAGATCCGGGTTGAATAATGAGCAGTTCTTC.

CDR3 bases: TGCGCCAGCAGGGGTTCCTACGCCGATTCACCCCTCCACTTT. As protein: CASRGSYADSPLHF. The V call is TRBV5-1, the J call TRBJ1-6; D ambiguous. The V end lost 5 bases, the J end lost 8 bases, and 14 bases lay between the germline ends. The CDR3 contains 14 residues. Germline CDR1 SGHRS, CDR2 YFSETQ.

This clonotype was counted between two and nine times. The CDR3 is CASLRNSGNTIYF. CDR3 in DNA: TGTGCCAGCCTCCGGAACTCTGGAAACACCATATATTTT. This rearrangement joins TRBV2 to TRBJ1-3; no firm D call. The CDR3 is 13 residues long. Germline V gene sequence: CDR1 SNHLY, CDR2 FYNNEI. Trimming left V 8 bases short and J 0 bases short, with 8 bases between.

This clonotype was counted between two and nine times. V is TRBV20-1 and J is TRBJ2-1, with 11 bases that match TRBD2. The ends lost 4 bases at V and 3 bases at J; junction bases unmatched: 5. The CDR3 runs to 15 residues. Germline CDR1 DFQATT, CDR2 SNEGSKA (reference sequence). The CDR3 DNA is TGCAGTGCTACCCTTAGCGGGAGGGACTACAATGAGCAGTTCTTC. Residues: CSATLSGRDYNEQFF.

The V and J genes are TRBV11-2 and TRBJ2-7; possibly TRBD1 for D (6 bases). Trimming left V 6 bases short and J 4 bases short, with 10 bases between. This CDR3 spans 12 amino acids. The germline gives CDR1 SGHAT, CDR2 FQNNGV. The CDR3 DNA reads TGTGCCAGCAGTAACAGGGTGTACGAGCAGTACTTC. This codes for CASSNRVYEQYF.

The rearrangement links TRBV14 to TRBJ2-7, with 9 bases aligning to TRBD1. V gave up 0 bases and J gave up 2 bases; unmatched junction bases: 5. Germline V gene data show CDR1 as SGHDN and CDR2 as FVKESK. CDR3 length: 16 amino acids. The CDR3 sequence is CASSQDLGQGPYEQYF. CDR3 nucleotide sequence: TGTGCCAGCAGCCAAGATTTGGGACAGGGCCCCTACGAGCAGTACTTC.

The V gene is TRBV9, the J gene TRBJ2-1, with a possible D match to TRBD2 (6 bases). TRBJ2-7 matches the DNA end more closely, so the J call is doubtful. The length of the CDR3 is 14 residues. In germline, CDR1 is SGDLS, CDR2 YYNGEE. In nucleotides, the CDR3 is TGTGCCAGCAGCGTAGCCGGGGGATTCTACGAGCAGTACTTC. Its translation is CASSVAGGFYEQYF.

The genes are TRBV6-2 or TRBV6-3 and TRBJ1-5; D is unresolved. V was pared by 3 bases and J by 3 bases, with 6 bases between. CDR1 and CDR2 from the germline V gene are MNHEY and SVGEGT. The CDR3 runs to 13 residues. For the CDR3, the DNA is TGTGCCAGCAGTTATACTGACAATCAGCCCCAGCATTTT. Residues: CASSYTDNQPQHF.

This clonotype was seen more than once but under ten times. The chain recombines TRBV20-1 with TRBJ2-2; no definite D call. Germline V gives CDR1 DFQATT, CDR2 SNEGSKA (reference sequence). This CDR3 spans 12 amino acids. V lost 3 bases, J lost 8 bases, and 10 bases lay in between. CDR3: CSASFRVGELFF. The CDR3 DNA reads as TGCAGTGCTAGTTTCCGGGTTGGGGAGCTGTTTTTT.

The chain combines TRBV11-2 with TRBJ2-5; 7 bases line up with TRBD2. The V and J ends lost 3 bases and 5 bases, in that order; junction bases with no gene match: 24. The CDR3 spans 20 residues. CDR1 and CDR2 from the germline V gene are SGHAT and FQNNGV. Here the CDR3 reads CASSFRLGLGAPLAQETQYF. The DNA of the CDR3 is TGTGCCAGCAGCTTTCGACTCGGACTAGGGGCCCCCTTGGCGCAGGAGACCCAGTACTTC. The whole variable domain, filled in from reference TRBV11-2 and TRBJ2-5, reads EAGVAQSPRYKIIEKRQSVAFWCNPISGHATLYWYQQILGQGPKLLIQFQNNGVVDDSQLPKDRFSAERLKGVDSTLKIQPAKLEDSAVYLCASSFRLGLGAPLAQETQYFGPGTRLLVL.

The genes are TRBV6-6 and TRBJ2-1; unclear D gene. The CDR3 loop spans 13 amino acids. The V end lost 0 bases, the J end lost 10 bases, and 10 bases lay between the germline ends. CDR1 MNHNY and CDR2 SVGAGI come from the germline V gene (reference sequence). Here the CDR3 DNA reads TGTGCCAGCAGTTACTCCGCCCGATTGGAGCAGTTCTTC. Protein sequence: CASSYSARLEQFF.

In this sample, this clonotype turned up a few times. The chain employs TRBV29-1 and TRBJ2-1; tentatively, D is TRBD2 (5 bases). Germline V gene sequence: CDR1 SQVTM, CDR2 ANQGSEA. Trimming took off 3 bases at V and 2 bases at J, with 11 bases between the two ends. The CDR3 extends over 14 amino acids. This CDR3 is CSVDGIRTYNEQFF. The CDR3 nucleotides are TGCAGCGTTGACGGGATTAGGACCTACAATGAGCAGTTCTTC.

This clonotype was counted between two and nine times. This chain joins TRBV29-1 and TRBJ1-2; D ambiguous. The CDR3 contains 12 residues. V lost 7 bases and J 6 bases, leaving 15 bases between the germline ends. CDR1 and CDR2 from the germline V gene are SQVTM and ANQGSEA. The CDR3 loop is CSATSTVDGYTF. The DNA for the CDR3 is TGCAGCGCTACTTCGACGGTGGATGGCTACACCTTC.

In its sample, this clonotype was seen a few times. The CDR3 region is CASSQDETSGRKAQYF. The CDR3 DNA reads as TGTGCCAGCAGCCAAGACGAGACTAGCGGGAGAAAGGCGCAGTATTTT. The V call is TRBV3-1, the J call TRBJ2-3; 12 bases agree with TRBD2. The J segment lost 10 bases and the V segment lost 0 bases, leaving 8 bases of the junction unmatched. Germline V CDR1 and CDR2: LGHDT, YNNKEL (reference sequence). The CDR3 covers 16 residues.

In this sample, this clonotype turned up a few times. The V and J genes are TRBV7-9 and TRBJ1-2; TRBD1 agrees at 8 bases. The ends lost 4 bases at V and 7 bases at J; junction bases unmatched: 5. Germline loops: CDR1 SEHNR, CDR2 FQNEAQ (reference sequence). This CDR3 region has 13 residues. This CDR3 is CASSSYGQGGYTF. The DNA of the CDR3 is TGTGCCAGCAGCTCCTACGGACAGGGTGGCTACACCTTC.

This clonotype has more than one count but fewer than ten. The CDR3 loop reads CASSPLDRGLTPLHF. The CDR3 bases are TGTGCCAGCAGCCCGCTTGACAGGGGGCTTACACCCCTCCACTTT. The J gene is TRBJ1-6, the V gene TRBV7-9, with 10 positions matching TRBD1. The CDR3 runs to 15 residues. Per germline, CDR1 SEHNR and CDR2 FQNEAQ (reference sequence). The ends lost 5 bases at V and 11 bases at J; junction bases unmatched: 9.

This chain joins TRBV28 and TRBJ1-2; the D gene is possibly TRBD1 (5 bases). Trimming cost V 5 bases and J 6 bases, with 19 bases left between them. Germline CDR1 and CDR2: MDHEN and SYDVKM. The CDR3 sequence is 15 residues long. The CDR3 DNA follows: TGTGCCAGCAGTCTAGCGACAGCCAACACGGATGGCTACACCTTC. Amino acid sequence: CASSLATANTDGYTF.

The genes are TRBV28 and TRBJ1-5, with 8 bases that match TRBD1. Unmatched junction bases numbered 17, after V lost 3 bases and J lost 13 bases. CDR3 length: 16 amino acids. Per the germline V gene, CDR1 is MDHEN and CDR2 is SYDVKM. The CDR3 is CASSFDPTGVFSRQHF. For the CDR3, the DNA is TGTGCCAGCAGTTTCGACCCGACAGGGGTTTTTTCCAGACAGCATTTT.

Only a few counts were recorded for this clonotype. The CDR3 DNA sequence: TGTGCCAGCAGCCTACAACAAGCCAAAAACATTCAGTACTTC. Its translation: CASSLQQAKNIQYF. The chain is built from TRBV28 and TRBJ2-4, with D unclear. The CDR3 sequence is 14 residues long. V was trimmed by 6 bases and J by 0 bases, leaving 9 bases between them. Per the germline V gene, CDR1 is MDHEN and CDR2 is SYDVKM.

This clonotype showed up many times. V gene TRBV20-1 combines with J gene TRBJ2-7; TRBD2 agrees at 15 bases. The germline V gene encodes CDR1 DFQATT and CDR2 SNEGSKA (reference sequence). V was pared by 5 bases and J by 4 bases, with 9 bases of the junction left unmatched. CDR3 length equals 16 residues. The CDR3, as DNA: TGCAGTGCTCCGGGGACTAGCGGGGGGACCTATTACGAGCAGTACTTC. Translating gives CSAPGTSGGTYYEQYF.

This sequence joins TRBV4-3 and TRBJ2-7, with D perhaps matching TRBD1 or TRBD2 (5 bases each). The germline V and J ends were trimmed by 5 bases and 1 base, with 15 bases remaining between them. The CDR3 covers 15 residues. The V gene's germline CDR1 is LGHNA and CDR2 YSLEER. This CDR3 is CASSELLGESYEQYF. CDR3 nucleotide sequence: TGCGCCAGCAGCGAACTCCTGGGGGAATCCTACGAGCAGTACTTC.

The table lists this clonotype with a few counts. The chain carries TRBV7-2 and TRBJ2-3; no firm D call. This CDR3 region has 15 residues. Germline V gene sequence: CDR1 SGHTA, CDR2 FQGNSA. Trimming shortened V by 5 bases and J by 0 bases, and 12 bases separated the two germline ends. CDR3 protein: CASSPLAASTDTQYF. CDR3 in DNA: TGTGCCAGCAGCCCGTTGGCGGCTAGCACAGATACGCAGTATTTT.